Reported below is one TCR beta chain. The table lists this clonotype with many counts. Its antigen remains unidentified. Base qualities are not at hand, and no much larger clone is one base apart. Moderately to severely active disease, a Clinical Activity Score of at least 3, a NOSPECS grade of at least 4, and a duration under 3 months were present in ophthalmopathy patients. Patients with uncontrolled infections, other autoimmune diseases, pregnancy or lactation were excluded. Diagnoses were established on the basis of clinical symptoms, serum thyroxine and TRAb, thyroid ultrasound, and orbital computed tomography. PBMCs were isolated from roughly 10 ml of fresh peripheral blood by Ficoll-Paque density gradient centrifugation. Total RNA was extracted with Trizol reagent, and quality was checked on an Agilent 2100 Bioanalyzer. The data stem from a study of T cells in Graves' hyperthyroidism and ophthalmopathy (dated by TCRdb to between 2019 and 2020). Study-level background: Peripheral blood was collected at initial diagnosis, before any treatment. The paper reports TCR Vbeta CDR3 sequencing of 135 peripheral blood samples: some 44 ophthalmopathy, fewer than 80 hyperthyroidism and around 17 progressor patients. Whether ophthalmopathy could be predicted prospectively was tested in an independent validation cohort made up of approximately 19 hyperthyroidism patients plus 17 patients who later progressed to ophthalmopathy. For training and testing, the 100 patients in the discovery cohort were randomly divided in a 7:3 ratio. To identify TCR V-J signatures that set the groups apart, the researchers used a discovery cohort of 90 to 100 patients, made up of 40 to 45 with Graves' ophthalmopathy and some 58 with stable Graves' hyperthyroidism. After sampling, hyperthyroidism patients received methimazole starting at 30 mg daily, and ophthalmopathy patients received high-dose intravenous methylprednisolone. The study also compared thyroid tissue and blood T-cell repertoires from about six Graves' hyperthyroidism patients.

The CDR3 runs 16 residues from the cysteine to the phenylalanine. Only the CDR3 region is kept as DNA, spanning 48 bases read in frame from base 1. CDR1 and CDR2 (SGDLS, YYNGEE) derive from the germline V gene. Between the V and J ends, shortened by 0 bases and 0 bases respectively, the junction contains 11 bases. What the work shows at the level of the full study, not this receptor alone: Ophthalmopathy was separated from stable hyperthyroidism by a 13 V-J signature model, with around 88% sensitivity and approximately 81% specificity obtained in cross-validation and 80%/75% obtained in testing. In validation, progression to ophthalmopathy was predicted by the model with around 70% sensitivity and approximately 78% specificity, a median of 6.5 months before onset. Most expanded thyroid clonotypes (frequency above 0.001) were also detected in blood, suggesting blood repertoires may reflect thyroid immune responses. No statistical method was used to set the sample size in advance, and investigators knew the group allocation.

The TCR beta CDR3 regions were amplified from the RNA transcripts. The TCR CDR3 was subjected to a first round of RT-PCR using the HTBI primer set and the Qiagen OneStep RT-PCR kit. Libraries were constructed in a second round of multiplex PCR, after which size selection and purification were performed. The libraries were sequenced on an Illumina HiSeq2000 using paired-end 100 bp reads. As for the authors' bioinformatics: Raw data were processed with SOAPnuke, discarding reads with adapters, uncalled bases, mean Phred below 15, or no exact constant-primer or identifier match. COPE v1.2.5 was used to merge the high-quality paired reads, and each unique nucleotide sequence was defined as a clonotype. Clonotypes were aligned to IMGT TRBV, TRBD and TRBJ reference segments using MiTCR v1.1. Only V-J combinations with frequency above 0.0001, covering about 99% of repertoires, were analysed. The TCS score was defined as the ratio of F50 (clonal expansion) to E x V (chaos), calculated using BLOSUM62-based TCRdist between CDR3 peptides within each V-J. Welch's t-statistics and random forest reduced several hundred V-J features to 10 to 15, which were used in a naive Bayes classifier (R e1071). The public reads were reanalyzed by TCRdb: fastp trimming at Q25, MiXCR alignment, in-frame beta chains only. Rows matching on CDR3 protein sequence are summarized as one entry with the most common DNA and genes. The V and J calls, along with clone size, are taken from TCRdb and not from the paper's own processing. For this sample the table gives some 650,000 distinct CDR3 sequences, of which about 16% were detected only once. About 3.5% of the sample is held by the ten biggest clonotypes.

The chain is encoded by TRBV9 joined to TRBJ2-3, and perhaps TRBD1 as D gene, on 5 matching bases. This sequence originates from a woman aged 40 to 50 with Graves' ophthalmopathy. Sequenced input: blood. The nucleotide sequence reads TGTGCCAGCAGCGTAGACACAGGCTTTAGCACAGATACGCAGTATTTT. It specifies CASSVDTGFSTDTQYF.